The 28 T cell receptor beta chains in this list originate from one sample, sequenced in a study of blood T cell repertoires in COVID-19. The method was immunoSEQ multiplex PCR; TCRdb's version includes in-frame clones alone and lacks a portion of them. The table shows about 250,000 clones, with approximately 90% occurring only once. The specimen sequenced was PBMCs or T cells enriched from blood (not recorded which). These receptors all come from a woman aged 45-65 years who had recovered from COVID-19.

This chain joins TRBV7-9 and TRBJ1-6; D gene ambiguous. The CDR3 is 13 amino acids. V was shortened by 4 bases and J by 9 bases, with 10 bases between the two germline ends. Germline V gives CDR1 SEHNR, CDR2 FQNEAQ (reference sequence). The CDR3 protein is CASSYPGSSPLHF. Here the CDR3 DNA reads TGTGCCAGCAGCTATCCGGGTTCTTCACCCCTCCACTTT.

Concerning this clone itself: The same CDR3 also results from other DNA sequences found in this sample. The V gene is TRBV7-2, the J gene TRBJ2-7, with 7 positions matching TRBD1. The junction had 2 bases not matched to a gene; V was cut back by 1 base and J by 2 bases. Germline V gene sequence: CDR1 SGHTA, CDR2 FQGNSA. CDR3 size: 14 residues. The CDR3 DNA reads TGTGCCAGCAGCTTAGGACAGGGCGCCTACGAGCAGTACTTC. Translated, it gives CASSLGQGAYEQYF.

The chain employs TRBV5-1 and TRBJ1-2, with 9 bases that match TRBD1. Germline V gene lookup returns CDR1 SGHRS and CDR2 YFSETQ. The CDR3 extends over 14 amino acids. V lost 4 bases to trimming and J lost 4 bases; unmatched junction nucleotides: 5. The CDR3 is CASSKDRGLYGYTF. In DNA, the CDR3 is TGCGCCAGCAGCAAGGACAGGGGTCTCTATGGCTACACCTTC. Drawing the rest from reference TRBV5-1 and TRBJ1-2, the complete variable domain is KAGVTQTPRYLIKTRGQQVTLSCSPISGHRSVSWYQQTPGQGLQFLFEYFSETQRNKGNFPGRFSGRQFSNSRSEMNVSTLELGDSALYLCASSKDRGLYGYTFGSGTRLTVV.

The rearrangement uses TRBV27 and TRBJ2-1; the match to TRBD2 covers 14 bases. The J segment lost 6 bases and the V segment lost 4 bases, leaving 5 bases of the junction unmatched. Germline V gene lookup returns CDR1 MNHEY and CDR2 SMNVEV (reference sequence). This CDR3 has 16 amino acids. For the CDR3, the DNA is TGTGCCAGCAGTTACAGGGGACTAGCGGGAGTCAATGAGCAGTTCTTC. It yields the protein CASSYRGLAGVNEQFF.

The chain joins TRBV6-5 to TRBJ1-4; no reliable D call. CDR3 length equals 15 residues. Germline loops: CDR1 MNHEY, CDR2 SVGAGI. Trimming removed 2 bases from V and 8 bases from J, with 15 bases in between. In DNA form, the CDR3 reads TGTGCCAGCAGTTACAAGAGGCCGGGAGGGGAAAAACTGTTTTTT. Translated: CASSYKRPGGEKLFF.

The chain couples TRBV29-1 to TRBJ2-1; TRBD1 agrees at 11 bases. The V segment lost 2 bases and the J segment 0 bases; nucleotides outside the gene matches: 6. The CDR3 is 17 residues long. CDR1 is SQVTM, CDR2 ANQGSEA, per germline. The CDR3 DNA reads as TGCAGCGTTGAATTTACCGGGACAGGGGGCTCCTACAATGAGCAGTTCTTC. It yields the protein CSVEFTGTGGSYNEQFF.

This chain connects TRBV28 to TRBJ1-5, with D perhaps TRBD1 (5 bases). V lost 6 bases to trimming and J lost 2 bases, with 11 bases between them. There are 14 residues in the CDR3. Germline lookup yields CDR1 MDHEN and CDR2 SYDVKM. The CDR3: CASSRGGGNQPQHF. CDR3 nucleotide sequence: TGTGCCAGCAGCCGGGGCGGGGGCAATCAGCCCCAGCATTTT.

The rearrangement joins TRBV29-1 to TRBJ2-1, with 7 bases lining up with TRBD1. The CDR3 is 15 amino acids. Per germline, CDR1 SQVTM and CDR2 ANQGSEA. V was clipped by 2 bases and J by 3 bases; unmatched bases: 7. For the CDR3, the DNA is TGCAGCGTTGAATATGTGACAGGGTACTACAATGAGCAGTTCTTC. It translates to CSVEYVTGYYNEQFF.

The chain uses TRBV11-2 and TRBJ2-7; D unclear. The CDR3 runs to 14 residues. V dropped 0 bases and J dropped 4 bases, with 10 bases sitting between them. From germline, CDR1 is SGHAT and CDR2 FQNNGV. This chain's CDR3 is CASSLESGYYEQYF. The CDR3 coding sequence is TGTGCCAGCAGCTTAGAGTCAGGATATTACGAGCAGTACTTC.

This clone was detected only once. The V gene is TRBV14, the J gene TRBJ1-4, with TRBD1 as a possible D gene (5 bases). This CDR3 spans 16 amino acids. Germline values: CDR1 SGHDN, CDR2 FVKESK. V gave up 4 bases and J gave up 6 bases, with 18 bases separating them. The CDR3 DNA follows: TGTGCCAGCAGCCCCAGGGTGGGGGGAAGACATGAAAAACTGTTTTTT. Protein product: CASSPRVGGRHEKLFF.

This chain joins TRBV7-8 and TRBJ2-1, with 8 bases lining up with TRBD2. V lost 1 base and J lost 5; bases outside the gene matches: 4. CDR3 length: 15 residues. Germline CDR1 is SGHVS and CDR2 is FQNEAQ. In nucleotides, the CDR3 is TGTGCCAGCAGCTTAGGCCCAGCGGGGGACAATGAGCAGTTCTTC. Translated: CASSLGPAGDNEQFF. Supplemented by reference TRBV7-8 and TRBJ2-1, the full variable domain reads GAGVSQSPRYKVAKRGQDVALRCDPISGHVSLFWYQQALGQGPEFLTYFQNEAQLDKSGLPSDRFFAERPEGSVSTLKIQRTQQEDSAVYLCASSLGPAGDNEQFFGPGTRLTVL.

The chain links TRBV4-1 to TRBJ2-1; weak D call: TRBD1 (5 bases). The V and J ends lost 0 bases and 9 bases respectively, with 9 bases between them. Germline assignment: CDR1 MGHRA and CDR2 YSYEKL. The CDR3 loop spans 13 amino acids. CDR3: CASSQDQGFEQFF. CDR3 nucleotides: TGCGCCAGCAGCCAAGACCAGGGTTTTGAGCAGTTCTTC.

The CDR3 protein is CASSLTNSYNEQFF. The CDR3 DNA sequence: TGTGCCAGCTCACTTACTAACTCCTACAATGAGCAGTTCTTC. The chain recombines TRBV18 with TRBJ2-1; no clear D gene. Germline CDR1 is KGHSH and CDR2 is LQKENI. The CDR3 has 14 residues. V lost 4 bases and J 0 bases, leaving 7 bases between the germline ends.

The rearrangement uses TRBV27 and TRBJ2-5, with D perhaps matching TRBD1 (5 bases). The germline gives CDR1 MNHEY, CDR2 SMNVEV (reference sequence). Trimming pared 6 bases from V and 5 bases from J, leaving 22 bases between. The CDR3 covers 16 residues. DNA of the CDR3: TGTGCCAGCAGAACTAAGATTACAGGCCTCTCTGAGACCCAGTACTTC. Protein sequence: CASRTKITGLSETQYF.

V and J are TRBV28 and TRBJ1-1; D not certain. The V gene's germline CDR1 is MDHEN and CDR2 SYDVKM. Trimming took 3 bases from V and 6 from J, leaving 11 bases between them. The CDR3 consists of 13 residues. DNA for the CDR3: TGTGCCAGCAGTTTTCTGCCGAGGGCTGAAGCTTTCTTT. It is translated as CASSFLPRAEAFF.

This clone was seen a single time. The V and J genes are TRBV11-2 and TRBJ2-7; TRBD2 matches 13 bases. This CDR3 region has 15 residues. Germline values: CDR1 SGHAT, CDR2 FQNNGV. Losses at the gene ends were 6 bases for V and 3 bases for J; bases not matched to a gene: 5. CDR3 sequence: CASRRTSGSLYEQYF. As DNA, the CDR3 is TGTGCCAGCAGGAGGACTAGCGGGAGTCTCTACGAGCAGTACTTC. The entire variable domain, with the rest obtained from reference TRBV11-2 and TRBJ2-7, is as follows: EAGVAQSPRYKIIEKRQSVAFWCNPISGHATLYWYQQILGQGPKLLIQFQNNGVVDDSQLPKDRFSAERLKGVDSTLKIQPAKLEDSAVYLCASRRTSGSLYEQYFGPGTRLTVT.

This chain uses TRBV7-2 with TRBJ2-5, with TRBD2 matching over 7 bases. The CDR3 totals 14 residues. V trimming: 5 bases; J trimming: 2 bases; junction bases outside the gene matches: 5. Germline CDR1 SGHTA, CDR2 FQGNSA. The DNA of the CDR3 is TGTGCCAGCAGCCCCGGGGGGAAACAAGAGACCCAGTACTTC. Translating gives CASSPGGKQETQYF.

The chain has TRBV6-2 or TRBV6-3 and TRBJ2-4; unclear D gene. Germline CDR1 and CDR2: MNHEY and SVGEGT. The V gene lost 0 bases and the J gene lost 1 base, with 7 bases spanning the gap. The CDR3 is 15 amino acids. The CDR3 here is CASSYSGVAKNIQYF. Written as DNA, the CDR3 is TGTGCCAGCAGTTACTCGGGCGTCGCCAAAAACATTCAGTACTTC.

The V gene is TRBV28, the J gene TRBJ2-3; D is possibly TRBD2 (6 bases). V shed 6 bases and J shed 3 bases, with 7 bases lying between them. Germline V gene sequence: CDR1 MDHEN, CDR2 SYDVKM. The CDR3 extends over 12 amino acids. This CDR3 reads CASSGRTDTQYF. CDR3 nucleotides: TGTGCCAGCAGCGGGAGAACAGATACGCAGTATTTT.

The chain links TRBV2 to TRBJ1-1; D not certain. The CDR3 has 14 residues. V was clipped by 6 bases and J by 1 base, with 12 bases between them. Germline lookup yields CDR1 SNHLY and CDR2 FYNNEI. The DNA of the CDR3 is TGTGCCAGCAGGGCCGTACCGGGGAACACTGAAGCTTTCTTT. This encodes CASRAVPGNTEAFF.

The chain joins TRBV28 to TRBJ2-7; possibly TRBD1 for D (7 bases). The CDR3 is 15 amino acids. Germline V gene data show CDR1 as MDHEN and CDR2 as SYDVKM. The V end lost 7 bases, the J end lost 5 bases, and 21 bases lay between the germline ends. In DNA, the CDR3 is TGTGCCAGCATAACAAGGGGGCGAGGAGGGGACGAGCAGTACTTC. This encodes CASITRGRGGDEQYF.

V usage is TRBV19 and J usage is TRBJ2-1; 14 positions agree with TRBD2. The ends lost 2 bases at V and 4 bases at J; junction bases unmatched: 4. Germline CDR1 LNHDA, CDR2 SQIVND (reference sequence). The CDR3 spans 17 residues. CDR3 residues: CASSIRLAGGKYNEQFF. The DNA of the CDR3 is TGTGCCAGTAGTATAAGACTAGCGGGAGGGAAGTACAATGAGCAGTTCTTC.

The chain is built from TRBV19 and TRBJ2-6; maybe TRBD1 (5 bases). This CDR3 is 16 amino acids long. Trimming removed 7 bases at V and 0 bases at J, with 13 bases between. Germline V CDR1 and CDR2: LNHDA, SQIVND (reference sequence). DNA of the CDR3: TGTGCCAGTAAGTTAGGTGACAGCTCTGGGGCCAACGTCCTGACTTTC. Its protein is CASKLGDSSGANVLTF. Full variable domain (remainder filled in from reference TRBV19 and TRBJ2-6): DGGITQSPKYLFRKEGQNVTLSCEQNLNHDAMYWYRQDPGQGLRLIYYSQIVNDFQKGDIAEGYSVSREKKESFPLTVTSAQKNPTAFYLCASKLGDSSGANVLTFGAGSRLTVL.

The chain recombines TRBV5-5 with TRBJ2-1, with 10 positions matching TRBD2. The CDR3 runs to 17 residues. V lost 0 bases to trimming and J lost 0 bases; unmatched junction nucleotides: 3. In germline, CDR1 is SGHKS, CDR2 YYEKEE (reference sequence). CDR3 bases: TGTGCCAGCAGCTTGGCGGCTAGCGGGAGCTCCTACAATGAGCAGTTCTTC. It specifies CASSLAASGSSYNEQFF. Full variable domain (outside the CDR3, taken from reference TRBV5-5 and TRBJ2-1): DAGVTQSPTHLIKTRGQQVTLRCSPISGHKSVSWYQQVLGQGPQFIFQYYEKEERGRGNFPDRFSARQFPNYSSELNVNALLLGDSALYLCASSLAASGSSYNEQFFGPGTRLTVL.

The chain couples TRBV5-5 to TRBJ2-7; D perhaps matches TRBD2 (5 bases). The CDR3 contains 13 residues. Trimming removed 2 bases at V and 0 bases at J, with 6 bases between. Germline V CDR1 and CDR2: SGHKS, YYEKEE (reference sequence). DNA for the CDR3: TGTGCCAGCAGCTTTGGGAGCTCCTACGAGCAGTACTTC. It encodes CASSFGSSYEQYF.

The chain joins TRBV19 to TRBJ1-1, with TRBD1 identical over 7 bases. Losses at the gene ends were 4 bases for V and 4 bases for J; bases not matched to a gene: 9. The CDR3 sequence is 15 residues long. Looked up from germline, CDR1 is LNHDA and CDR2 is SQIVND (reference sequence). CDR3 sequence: CASSTQTGLPTEAFF. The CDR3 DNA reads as TGTGCCAGTAGTACCCAGACAGGGCTGCCCACTGAAGCTTTCTTT. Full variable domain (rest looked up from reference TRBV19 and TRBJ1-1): DGGITQSPKYLFRKEGQNVTLSCEQNLNHDAMYWYRQDPGQGLRLIYYSQIVNDFQKGDIAEGYSVSREKKESFPLTVTSAQKNPTAFYLCASSTQTGLPTEAFFGQGTRLTVV.

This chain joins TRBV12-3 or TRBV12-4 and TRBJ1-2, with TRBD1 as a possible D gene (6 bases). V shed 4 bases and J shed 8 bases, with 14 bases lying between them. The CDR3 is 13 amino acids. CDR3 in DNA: TGTGCCAGCAGTTCGGGACAAGGTTTGGGCTACACCTTC. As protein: CASSSGQGLGYTF.

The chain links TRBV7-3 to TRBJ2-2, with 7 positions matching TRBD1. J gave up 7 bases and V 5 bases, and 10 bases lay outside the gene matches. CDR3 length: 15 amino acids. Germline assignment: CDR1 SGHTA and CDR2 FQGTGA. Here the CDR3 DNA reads TGTGCCAGCAGCGTCGACAGGGATCACAGCGGGGAGCTGTTTTTT. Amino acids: CASSVDRDHSGELFF.